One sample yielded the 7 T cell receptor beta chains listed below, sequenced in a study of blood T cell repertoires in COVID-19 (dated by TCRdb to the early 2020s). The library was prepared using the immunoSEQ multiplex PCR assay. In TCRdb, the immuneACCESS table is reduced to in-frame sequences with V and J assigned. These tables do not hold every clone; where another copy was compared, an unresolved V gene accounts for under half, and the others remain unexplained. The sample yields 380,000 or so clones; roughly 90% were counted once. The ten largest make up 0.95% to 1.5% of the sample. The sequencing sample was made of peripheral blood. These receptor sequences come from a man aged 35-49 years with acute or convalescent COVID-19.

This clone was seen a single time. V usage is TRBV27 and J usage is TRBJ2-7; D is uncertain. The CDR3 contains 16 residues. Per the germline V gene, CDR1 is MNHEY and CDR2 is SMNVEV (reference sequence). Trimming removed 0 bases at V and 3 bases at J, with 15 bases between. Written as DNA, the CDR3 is TGTGCCAGCAGTTTATCGTTAGCACGCTTCCTCTACGAGCAGTACTTC. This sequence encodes CASSLSLARFLYEQYF.

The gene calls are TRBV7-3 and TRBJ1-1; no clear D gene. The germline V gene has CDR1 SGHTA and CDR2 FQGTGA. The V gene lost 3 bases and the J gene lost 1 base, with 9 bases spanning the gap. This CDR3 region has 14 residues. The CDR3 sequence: CASSLSGENTEAFF. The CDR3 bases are TGTGCCAGCAGCTTGAGCGGGGAGAACACTGAAGCTTTCTTT.

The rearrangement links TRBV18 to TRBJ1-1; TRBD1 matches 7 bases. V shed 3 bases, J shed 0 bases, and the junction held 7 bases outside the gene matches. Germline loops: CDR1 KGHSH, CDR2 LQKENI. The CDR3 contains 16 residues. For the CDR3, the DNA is TGTGCCAGCTCACCGGGGACAGCGATCTTGAACACTGAAGCTTTCTTT. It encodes CASSPGTAILNTEAFF.

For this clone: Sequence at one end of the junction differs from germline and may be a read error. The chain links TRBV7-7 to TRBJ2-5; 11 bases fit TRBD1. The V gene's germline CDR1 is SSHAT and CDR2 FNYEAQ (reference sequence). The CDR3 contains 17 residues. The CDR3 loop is CASSLDLGQGGGETQYF. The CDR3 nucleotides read TGTGCTAGCAGCTTAGACCTGGGACAGGGGGGAGGAGAGACCCAGTACTTC.

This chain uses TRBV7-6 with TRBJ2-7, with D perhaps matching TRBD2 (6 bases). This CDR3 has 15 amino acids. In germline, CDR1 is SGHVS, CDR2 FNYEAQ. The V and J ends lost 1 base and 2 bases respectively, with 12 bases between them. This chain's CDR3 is CASSLGQGGAYEQYF. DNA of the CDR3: TGTGCCAGCAGCTTAGGCCAGGGAGGCGCCTACGAGCAGTACTTC.

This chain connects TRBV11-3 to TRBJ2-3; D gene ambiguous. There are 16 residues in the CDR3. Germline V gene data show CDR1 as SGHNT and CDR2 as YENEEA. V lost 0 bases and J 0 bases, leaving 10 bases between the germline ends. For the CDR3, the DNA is TGTGCCAGCAGCTTAGATTTCCCTTCTAGCACAGATACGCAGTATTTT. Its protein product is CASSLDFPSSTDTQYF.

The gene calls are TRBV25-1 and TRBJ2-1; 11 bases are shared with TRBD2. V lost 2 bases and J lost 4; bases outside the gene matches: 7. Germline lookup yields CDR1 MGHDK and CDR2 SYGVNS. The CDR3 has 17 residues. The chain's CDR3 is CASSELAGGPQYNEQFF. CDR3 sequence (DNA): TGTGCCAGCAGTGAACTAGCGGGGGGTCCCCAATACAATGAGCAGTTCTTC.